This T cell receptor (beta chain) emerged from a study of early T cells in non-severe SARS-CoV-2 infection. For the study at large: Unpaired chains resulted from sequencing bulk RNA of unsorted whole blood.

Overall study results and limits: Matching with VDJdb favored anti-spike CD8 responses (missing private and CD4 specificities).

Unique molecular identifiers tagged individual cDNA molecules. TCRdb independently ran MiXCR on the 5' RACE reads; one entry per CDR3 protein. Here the sample spans 20,000 to 30,000 distinct CDR3 sequences, about 4.4% being singletons. Many counts were recorded for this clonotype. Antigen: not known. The CDR3 runs 15 residues. Germline V lookup: CDR1 DFQATT, CDR2 SNEGSKA (reference sequence). V was clipped by 1 base and J by 6 bases; unmatched bases: 8. The rearrangement uses TRBV20-1 and TRBJ1-4; 7 nucleotides align to TRBD1. The TCR was taken from an adult who was a healthcare worker with PCR-confirmed SARS-CoV-2 infection or an uninfected control (not recorded which). Sequenced material: whole blood. The CDR3 spells CSARGATGWDEKLFF. Here the CDR3 DNA reads TGCAGTGCTAGAGGAGCGACAGGGTGGGATGAAAAACTGTTTTTT.